These 8 T cell receptor beta chains came from one sample sequenced in a study of control samples from healthy donors and cancer patients. Here immunoSEQ multiplex PCR was the method, and the copy in TCRdb shows in-frame clones only, minus some. The table has approximately 140,000 clones, around 92% seen once. Material for sequencing was PBMCs. The receptors derive from a man in his forties or fifties with head and neck cancer.

The chain employs TRBV5-6 and TRBJ1-2, with a weak D call TRBD1 (6 bases). V was clipped by 4 bases and J by 5 bases, with 15 bases between them. CDR1 is SGHDT, CDR2 YYEEEE, per germline. This CDR3 contains 14 residues. The DNA for the CDR3 is TGTGCCAGCAGCCCACAGGGTGGAGGGTATGGCTACACCTTC. Its translation: CASSPQGGGYGYTF.

The rearrangement links TRBV6-6 to TRBJ2-7, with D perhaps being TRBD1 or TRBD2 (5 bases each). V was trimmed by 1 base and J by 0 bases, leaving 13 bases between them. Per germline, CDR1 MNHNY and CDR2 SVGAGI (reference sequence). This CDR3 region has 16 residues. This CDR3 is CASSYFRAGLSYEQYF. CDR3 bases: TGTGCCAGCAGTTACTTCAGGGCCGGACTCTCCTACGAGCAGTACTTC.

The rearrangement uses TRBV3-1 (or the pseudogene TRBV3-2) and TRBJ2-3; 13 bases align to TRBD2. The CDR3 length is 18 residues. Losses at the gene ends were 3 bases for V and 2 bases for J; bases not matched to a gene: 8. Germline V gene lookup returns CDR1 LGHDT and CDR2 YNNKEL (reference sequence). The CDR3, as DNA: TGTGCCAGCAGCCAGCAGGGGACTAGCGGGACCTCCACAGATACGCAGTATTTT. Translating gives CASSQQGTSGTSTDTQYF.

CDR3 coding DNA: TGTGCCAGCAGCTGGGGACCGGTTAATCAGCCCCAGCATTTT. This sequence encodes CASSWGPVNQPQHF. The chain carries TRBV9 and TRBJ1-5; possibly TRBD1 for D (5 bases). Germline CDR1 reads SGDLS; CDR2 reads YYNGEE. V dropped 4 bases and J dropped 4 bases, with 12 bases sitting between them. The CDR3 covers 14 residues.

The CDR3 protein is CASSSGGAGANVLTF. CDR3 bases: TGTGCCAGCAGCTCAGGGGGAGCTGGGGCCAACGTCCTGACTTTC. The chain is built from TRBV7-9 and TRBJ2-6; TRBD1 agrees at 7 bases. The CDR3 has 15 residues. Germline loops: CDR1 SEHNR, CDR2 FQNEAQ (reference sequence). J was trimmed by 2 bases and V by 4 bases; bases with no gene match: 2. Full variable domain (missing parts from reference TRBV7-9 and TRBJ2-6): DTGVSQNPRHKITKRGQNVTFRCDPISEHNRLYWYRQTLGQGPEFLTYFQNEAQLEKSRLLSDRFSAERPKGSFSTLEIQRTEQGDSAMYLCASSSGGAGANVLTFGAGSRLTVL.

A single count supports this clone. The chain joins TRBV7-9 to TRBJ2-7; a weak D match, TRBD2 (5 bases). The V end lost 5 bases, the J end lost 4 bases, and 27 bases lay between the germline ends. This CDR3 has 18 residues. Germline V gene data show CDR1 as SEHNR and CDR2 as FQNEAQ (reference sequence). Written as DNA, the CDR3 is TGTGCCAGCAGCCCTCCTGGGATTAACCTCATCGGGATATACGAGCAGTACTTC. Translation gives CASSPPGINLIGIYEQYF.

The genes are TRBV11-2 and TRBJ2-1, with 14 bases lining up with TRBD2. Germline V CDR1 and CDR2: SGHAT, FQNNGV. The CDR3 contains 16 residues. V shed 0 bases, J shed 7 bases, and the junction held 2 bases outside the gene matches. CDR3: CASSLETSGGANEQFF. CDR3 bases: TGTGCCAGCAGCTTAGAGACTAGCGGGGGGGCAAATGAGCAGTTCTTC.

The chain joins TRBV10-1 to TRBJ2-2, with D tentatively TRBD2 (6 bases). Germline V gene lookup returns CDR1 WNHNN and CDR2 SYGVQD (reference sequence). V was cut by 7 bases and J by 0 bases, with 9 bases left in between. The CDR3 length is 14 residues. The CDR3 DNA follows: TGCGCCAGCAAAAGACTAGCGAACACCGGGGAGCTGTTTTTT. This sequence encodes CASKRLANTGELFF.